The rows below give T cell receptor beta chains drawn from one sample of a study of shared T cell receptors in the human thymus. TCRdb's table, derived via immunoSEQ multiplex PCR, lists solely in-frame clones and lacks some. Counted here are over 450,000 clones, about 80% occurring once; the ten biggest clones make up more than 0.01%. A further study also used this sample, focusing on human thymus T cells.

The sequenced sample was thymocytes. These receptors all come from a boy under two years old with a congenital heart defect. Each CDR3 is given with its conserved first and last residue.

>TRBJ2-1|TRBV4-3
CASSQVQRERYNEQFF
>TRBJ2-7|TRBV7-3
CASSLTAQGSYEQYF
>TRBJ1-5|TRBV7-9
CASSPTGNQPQHF
>TRBJ2-5|TRBV29-1
CSVEPEGSQETQYF
>TRBJ2-3|TRBV7-2
CASSLLAEIPDTQYF
>TRBJ2-7|TRBV11-2
CASSSLGGTSDSYEQYF
>TRBJ1-1|TRBV25-1
CASMAGQGLNTEAFF
>TRBJ1-5|TRBV2
CASGRGGHNQPQHF
>TRBJ2-7|TRBV5-1
CASSARLQGFLYEQYF
>TRBJ2-7|TRBV27
CASKCSAYEQYF
>TRBJ1-5|TRBV6-5
CASRRAVDQPQHF
>TRBJ2-3|TRBV5-6
CASSLEASGRAADTQYF
>TRBJ1-4|TRBV10-2
CASSGEGEKLFF
>TRBJ1-2|TRBV29-1
CSVVMAGEGYTF
>TRBJ1-4|TRBV25-1
CATRDRSSTNEKLFF
>TRBJ2-1|TRBV29-1
CSVAELSGTRLYNEQFF
>TRBJ2-7|TRBV11-1
CASSLVGPSGPYEQYF
>TRBJ1-1|TRBV27
CASSSDRVGVNTEAFF
>TRBJ2-6|TRBV6-1
CASSGRQARSGANVLTF
>TRBJ2-7|TRBV29-1
CSVAFKREARYEQYF
>TRBJ1-3|TRBV7-3
CASSLGSSGNTIYF
>TRBJ2-1|TRBV6-5
CASKAGAGGTNEQFF